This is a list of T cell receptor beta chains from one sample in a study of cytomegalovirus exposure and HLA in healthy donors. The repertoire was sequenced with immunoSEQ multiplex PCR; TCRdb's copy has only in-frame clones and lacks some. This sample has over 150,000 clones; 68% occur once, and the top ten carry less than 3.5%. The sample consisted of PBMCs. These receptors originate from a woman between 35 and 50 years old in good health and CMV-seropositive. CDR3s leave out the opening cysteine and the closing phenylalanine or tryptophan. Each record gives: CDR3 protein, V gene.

ASSSPGLAGRSTDTQY,TRBV7-9
ASEGGGYEQY,TRBV9
ASSLGLAGVSTDTQY,TRBV7-8
ASSSRMGQGSYEQY,TRBV9
ASSAGQHT,TRBV19
ASSFRGEGYT,TRBV7-9
ASSSRSSYNEQF,TRBV5-6
ASSQDQRTGSDTQY,TRBV4-3
ASSLRDGTEAF,TRBV5-6
ASRQDAETQY,TRBV2
ASSSSDRVSDEQF,TRBV27
ASDQGSGGGYT,TRBV5-1
ASSPLPGVAGELF,TRBV14